The T cell receptor (beta chain) described here comes from a study of cytomegalovirus exposure and HLA in healthy donors. The study, taken as a whole, reports: About 87% or about 30% of the time was how often most TCR beta V segments were productive, according to an earlier analysis.

Germline V gene lookup returns CDR1 LNHDA and CDR2 SQIVND (reference sequence). The CDR3 is made up of 13 amino acids. J gave up 3 bases and V 7 bases, and 4 bases lay outside the gene matches. PCR primers comprised 60 Vbeta and 13 Jbeta primers. As processed by the authors: Approximately 11 million of 75 million to 85 million unique TCR beta chains were shared, per a later count. TCRdb's copy holds only in-frame clones and misses some; the assay was immunoSEQ multiplex PCR. From that table come the V and J calls and clone size; the DNA was used to work out D and trimming. This sample has roughly 190,000 clones, with almost 80% found just once. This clone has more than one count but fewer than ten. Its target is unknown.

Material: PBMCs. This chain joins TRBV19 and TRBJ2-5; 8 bases match TRBD1. The receptor was derived from a woman between 18 and 29 years old in good health and CMV-seronegative. In nucleotides, the CDR3 is TGTGCCAGTACCGAGGACAGGGAAGAGACCCAGTACTTC. It yields the protein CASTEDREETQYF.